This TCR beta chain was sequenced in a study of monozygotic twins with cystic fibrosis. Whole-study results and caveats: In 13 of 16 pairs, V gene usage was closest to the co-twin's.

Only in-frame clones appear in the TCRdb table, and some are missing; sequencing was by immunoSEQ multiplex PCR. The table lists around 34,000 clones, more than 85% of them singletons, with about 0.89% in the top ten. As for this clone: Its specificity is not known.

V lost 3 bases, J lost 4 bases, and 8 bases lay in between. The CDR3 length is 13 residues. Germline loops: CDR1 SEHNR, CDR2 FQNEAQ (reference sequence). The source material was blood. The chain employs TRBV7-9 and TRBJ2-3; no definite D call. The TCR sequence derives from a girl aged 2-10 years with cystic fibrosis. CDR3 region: CASSFPPPDTQYF. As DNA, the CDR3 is TGTGCCAGCAGCTTTCCCCCTCCAGATACGCAGTATTTT.